What follows describes a single T cell receptor (beta chain). These data belong to a study of blood T cell repertoires in COVID-19. Only in-frame clones appear in the TCRdb table, and some are missing; sequencing was by immunoSEQ multiplex PCR. The sample consists of under 95,000 clones, around 80% of them appearing once. Trimming took 4 bases from V and 9 from J, leaving 7 bases between them. Germline V gene data show CDR1 as MNHEY and CDR2 as SVGAGI. CDR3 length: 12 amino acids. The origin of this receptor is a woman of 80 years or more with acute or convalescent COVID-19. The sequenced material came from peripheral blood. The V and J genes are TRBV6-5 and TRBJ1-6; D remains unclear. For the CDR3, the DNA is TGTGCCAGCAGTTCGGTCGGTTCACCCCTCCACTTT. It translates to CASSSVGSPLHF.